The 10 T cell receptor beta chains below all came from one sample that was sequenced in a study of PD-1 blockade in mismatch repair-deficient tumors. The method was immunoSEQ multiplex PCR; TCRdb's version includes in-frame clones alone and lacks a portion of them. The sample lists about 25,000 clones, 84% occurring once. The material was PBMCs, obtained before pembrolizumab treatment. These receptors were collected from an adult with mismatch repair-deficient cancer.

The chain has TRBV28 and TRBJ1-2; D perhaps matches TRBD1 (6 bases). The V end was cut by 6 bases, the J end by 5 bases, with 16 bases between. CDR3 length equals 14 residues. CDR1 and CDR2 (germline): MDHEN, SYDVKM. The DNA for the CDR3 is TGTGCCAGCAGCACAACAGGGCCAGGGTATGGCTACACCTTC. Amino acids: CASSTTGPGYGYTF.

The V and J genes are TRBV5-1 and TRBJ1-2; D not certain. V lost 4 bases and J 8 bases, leaving 12 bases between the germline ends. Germline assignment: CDR1 SGHRS and CDR2 YFSETQ. There are 12 residues in the CDR3. The CDR3 spells CASSRESGGYTF. CDR3 DNA: TGCGCCAGCAGCCGCGAGTCGGGGGGCTACACCTTC.

This chain joins TRBV4-1 and TRBJ2-2, with TRBD2 as a possible D gene (5 bases). Trimming removed 4 bases at V and 2 bases at J, with 14 bases between. The CDR3 extends over 16 amino acids. Germline V gene data show CDR1 as MGHRA and CDR2 as YSYEKL. CDR3 loop: CASSLRGLANTGELFF. Written as DNA, the CDR3 is TGCGCCAGCAGCCTTCGAGGGCTAGCTAACACCGGGGAGCTGTTTTTT.

The chain carries TRBV29-1 and TRBJ1-5, with TRBD1 as a possible D gene (6 bases). The CDR3 is 13 amino acids. CDR1 is SQVTM, CDR2 ANQGSEA, per germline. V was cut by 4 bases and J by 4 bases, with 11 bases left in between. This chain's CDR3 is CSVGQARNQPQHF. The CDR3 coding sequence is TGCAGCGTTGGACAGGCGAGAAATCAGCCCCAGCATTTT.

The chain links TRBV7-9 to TRBJ2-7; 7 bases are shared with TRBD2. Per the germline V gene, CDR1 is SEHNR and CDR2 is FQNEAQ (reference sequence). CDR3 length: 13 residues. J gave up 3 bases and V 3 bases, and 2 bases lay outside the gene matches. DNA of the CDR3: TGTGCCAGCAGCTTGAGGGACTACTACGAGCAGTACTTC. This translates into CASSLRDYYEQYF.

V is TRBV4-2 and J is TRBJ1-3, with 9 bases identical to TRBD1. CDR1 is LGHNA and CDR2 is YNFKEQ in the germline V gene. J gave up 13 bases and V 3 bases, and 13 bases lay outside the gene matches. The CDR3 is made up of 15 amino acids. In DNA form, the CDR3 reads TGTGCCAGCAGCCAGGCCGGGACAGGGATTCAATTTATATATTTT. Its protein is CASSQAGTGIQFIYF.

CDR3 residues: CASSIGVRVDGYTF. In nucleotides, the CDR3 is TGTGCCAGTAGTATTGGGGTGAGGGTTGATGGCTACACCTTC. V is TRBV19 and J is TRBJ1-2, with D hard to call. Per germline, CDR1 LNHDA and CDR2 SQIVND (reference sequence). This CDR3 is built from 14 residues. V lost 3 bases to trimming and J lost 6 bases, with 14 bases between them.

The chain joins TRBV9 to TRBJ1-4; perhaps TRBD1 as D (5 bases). Trimming pared 7 bases from V and 7 bases from J, leaving 11 bases between. CDR3 length equals 12 residues. Germline V gene sequence: CDR1 SGDLS, CDR2 YYNGEE. Here the CDR3 reads CASSGMSEKLFF. The CDR3 nucleotides are TGTGCCAGCTCAGGGATGAGTGAAAAACTGTTTTTT. The variable domain in full, completed from reference TRBV9 and TRBJ1-4, reads DSGVTQTPKHLITATGQRVTLRCSPRSGDLSVYWYQQSLDQGLQFLIQYYNGEERAKGNILERFSAQQFPDLHSELNLSSLELGDSALYFCASSGMSEKLFFGSGTQLSVL.

The V call is TRBV28, the J call TRBJ1-1, with no clear D. Germline CDR1 MDHEN, CDR2 SYDVKM. The germline V and J ends were trimmed by 3 bases and 6 bases, with 8 bases remaining between them. CDR3 length: 12 amino acids. The CDR3 is CASSLRASEAFF. CDR3 sequence (DNA): TGTGCCAGCAGTTTGCGGGCATCTGAAGCTTTCTTT. Full variable domain (missing parts from reference TRBV28 and TRBJ1-1): DVKVTQSSRYLVKRTGEKVFLECVQDMDHENMFWYRQDPGLGLRLIYFSYDVKMKEKGDIPEGYSVSREKKERFSLILESASTNQTSMYLCASSLRASEAFFGQGTRLTVV.

The chain combines TRBV11-2 with TRBJ2-2; 7 nucleotides align to TRBD1. V dropped 5 bases and J dropped 1; count of bases not matched to a gene: 7. CDR1 SGHAT and CDR2 FQNNGV come from the germline V gene. This CDR3 comprises 16 residues. As DNA, the CDR3 is TGTGCCAGCAGCCCAAGACGGACAGGGAACACCGGGGAGCTGTTTTTT. Encoded protein: CASSPRRTGNTGELFF.